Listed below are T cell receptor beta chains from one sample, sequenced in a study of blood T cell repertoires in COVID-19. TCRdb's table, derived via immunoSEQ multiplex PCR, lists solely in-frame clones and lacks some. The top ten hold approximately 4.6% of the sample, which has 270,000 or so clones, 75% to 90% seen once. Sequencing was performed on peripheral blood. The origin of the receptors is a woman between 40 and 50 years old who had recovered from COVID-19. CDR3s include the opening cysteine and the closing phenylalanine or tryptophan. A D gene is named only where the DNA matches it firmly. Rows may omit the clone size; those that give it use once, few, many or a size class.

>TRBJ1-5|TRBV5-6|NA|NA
TGTGCCAGCAGCCGTCAGGATCAGCCCCAGCATTTT
CASSRQDQPQHF
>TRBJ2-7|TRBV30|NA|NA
TGTGCCGGTCAGGGGAACCGATACGAGCAGTACTTC
CAGQGNRYEQYF
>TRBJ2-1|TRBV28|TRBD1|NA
TGTGCCAGCAGTGCAAACAGGGGATCCTACAATGAGCAGTTCTTC
CASSANRGSYNEQFF
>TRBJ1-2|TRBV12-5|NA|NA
TGTGCTAGTGGTTTGGGCGGACAAAACTATGGCTACACCTTC
CASGLGGQNYGYTF
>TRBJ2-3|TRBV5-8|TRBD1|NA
TGTGCCAGCAGCTTACCAAGACAGGGGGCCGTTTTGGATACGCAGTATTTT
CASSLPRQGAVLDTQYF
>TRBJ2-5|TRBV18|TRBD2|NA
TGTGCCAGCTCACCGTGGGGAGGGGAGACCCAGTACTTC
CASSPWGGETQYF
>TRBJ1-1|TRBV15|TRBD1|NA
TGTGCCACCAGAGACAGGGTTGGGTTGGGATATGAAGCTTTCTTT
CATRDRVGLGYEAFF
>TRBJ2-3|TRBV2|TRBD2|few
TGTGCCAGCGTGCTGCGGGGGATTACAGATACGCAGTATTTT
CASVLRGITDTQYF
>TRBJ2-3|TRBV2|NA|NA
TGTGCCAGCAGACAGGGTTTAAGCACAGATACGCAGTATTTT
CASRQGLSTDTQYF
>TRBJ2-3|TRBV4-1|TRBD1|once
TGCGCCAGCAGCCAAGATGGGGACAGGGGGTTTCGGACGCAGTATTTT
CASSQDGDRGFRTQYF
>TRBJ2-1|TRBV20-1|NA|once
TGCAGTGCTAGTGTTAGCCCGGGGAACAATGAGCAGTTCTTC
CSASVSPGNNEQFF
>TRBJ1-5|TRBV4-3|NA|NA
TGCGCCAGCAGCCAATACATGGGAGAGCACCAGCATTTT
CASSQYMGEHQHF
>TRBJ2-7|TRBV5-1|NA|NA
TGCGCCAGCAGCTTGGCCTCCTCCGAGGTATCCTACGAGCAGTACTTC
CASSLASSEVSYEQYF
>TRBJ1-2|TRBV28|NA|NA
TGTGCCAGCTCCAGGGGCCTTGGGACCGCATTTACTAACTATGGCTACACCTTC
CASSRGLGTAFTNYGYTF
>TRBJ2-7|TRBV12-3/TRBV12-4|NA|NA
TGTGCCAGCACCTCGGACAGCCTCTACGAGCAGTACTTC
CASTSDSLYEQYF
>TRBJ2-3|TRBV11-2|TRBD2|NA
TGTGCCAGCAGCTTACCCCCTAGCGGGGGGGCGCAAGATACGCAGTATTTT
CASSLPPSGGAQDTQYF
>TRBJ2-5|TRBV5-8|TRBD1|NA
TGTGCCAGCAGCCTGACAGGGGGAGAGACCCAGTACTTC
CASSLTGGETQYF
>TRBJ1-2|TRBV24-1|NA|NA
TGTGCCACCAGTGAGCCCCTCACAGAGGGTGGGGGCTACACCTTC
CATSEPLTEGGGYTF
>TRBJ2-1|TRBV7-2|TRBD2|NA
TGTGCCAGCAGCTCGGTAGCGGGAGCGAACAATGAGCAGTTCTTC
CASSSVAGANNEQFF
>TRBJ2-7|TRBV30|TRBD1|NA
TGTGCCTGGAGTCGAGGACAGGGAGGAGACGAGCAGTACTTC
CAWSRGQGGDEQYF
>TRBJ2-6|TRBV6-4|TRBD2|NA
TGTGCCAGCAGTGACACGATCTTATTTGGGACTATTCAATCGGGGGCCAACGTCCTGACTTTC
CASSDTILFGTIQSGANVLTF
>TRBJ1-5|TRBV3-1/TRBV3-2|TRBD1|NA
TGTGCCAGCAGCCCCGACAGGGGTGAACAGCCCCAGCATTTT
CASSPDRGEQPQHF
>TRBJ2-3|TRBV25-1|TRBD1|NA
TGTGCCAGCAGCCCGGGACAGGACACAGATACGCAGTATTTT
CASSPGQDTDTQYF